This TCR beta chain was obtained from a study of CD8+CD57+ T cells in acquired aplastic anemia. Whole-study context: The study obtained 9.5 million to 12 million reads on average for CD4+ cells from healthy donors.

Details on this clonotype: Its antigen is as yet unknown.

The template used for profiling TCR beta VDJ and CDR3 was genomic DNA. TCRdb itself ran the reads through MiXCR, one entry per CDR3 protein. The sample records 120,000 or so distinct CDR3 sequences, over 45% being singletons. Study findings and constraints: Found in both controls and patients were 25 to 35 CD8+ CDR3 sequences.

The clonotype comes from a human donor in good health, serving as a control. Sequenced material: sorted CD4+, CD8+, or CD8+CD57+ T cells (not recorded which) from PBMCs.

The CDR3, as DNA: TGTGCAAGTCGTAGCGGGTACAATGAGCAGTTCTTC. Its protein product is CASRSGYNEQFF. The chain couples TRBV19 to TRBJ2-1, with 7 bases aligning to TRBD2. This CDR3 has 12 residues. CDR1 LNHDA and CDR2 SQIVND come from the germline V gene (reference sequence).